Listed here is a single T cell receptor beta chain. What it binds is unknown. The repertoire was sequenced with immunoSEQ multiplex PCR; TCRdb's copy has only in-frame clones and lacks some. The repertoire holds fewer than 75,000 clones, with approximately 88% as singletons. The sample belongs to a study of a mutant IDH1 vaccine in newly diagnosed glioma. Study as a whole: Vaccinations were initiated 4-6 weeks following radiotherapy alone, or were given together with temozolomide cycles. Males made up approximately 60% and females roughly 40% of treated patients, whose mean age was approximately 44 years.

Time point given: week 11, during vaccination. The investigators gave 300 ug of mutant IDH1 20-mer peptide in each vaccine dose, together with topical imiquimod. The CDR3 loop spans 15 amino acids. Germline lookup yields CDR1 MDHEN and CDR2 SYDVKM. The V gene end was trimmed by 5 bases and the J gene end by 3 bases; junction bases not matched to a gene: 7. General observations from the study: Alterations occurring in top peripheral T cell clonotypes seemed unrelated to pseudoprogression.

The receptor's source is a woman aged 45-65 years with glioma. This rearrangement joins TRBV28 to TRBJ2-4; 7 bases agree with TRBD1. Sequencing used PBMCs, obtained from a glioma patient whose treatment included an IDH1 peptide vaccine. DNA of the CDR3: TGTGCCAGCAGTCCAGACAGGGCTGACAAAAACATTCAGTACTTC. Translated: CASSPDRADKNIQYF.